Listed below are T cell receptor beta chains from one sample, sequenced in a study of PD-L1 blockade in urothelial cancer. Generated by immunoSEQ multiplex PCR, the TCRdb table keeps only in-frame clones and is missing some. Here the sample spans approximately 70,000 clones, over 80% being singletons. Sequences were derived from PBMCs, sampled around atezolizumab (anti-PD-L1) treatment. Receptors originate from an older woman with urothelial cancer. CDR3s include the opening cysteine and the closing phenylalanine or tryptophan. A D gene is named only where the DNA matches it firmly. Size values are once, few and many counts, or a class for expanded clones, and some rows have none.

clone_size d_call j_call v_call cdr3_nt cdr3_aa
NA TRBD1 TRBJ1-1 TRBV4-1 TGCGCCAGCAGCCAAACCAGGGGGCCAACTGAAGCTTTCTTT CASSQTRGPTEAFF
NA TRBD1 TRBJ1-1 TRBV4-2 TGTGCCAGCAGCCAAGGAACGGGACAGGACACTGAAGCTTTCTTT CASSQGTGQDTEAFF
NA NA TRBJ2-7 TRBV7-9 TGTGCCAGCAGCTTAGGGGTCTCCCAGGGCAGGTACGAGCAGTACTTC CASSLGVSQGRYEQYF
few NA TRBJ1-4 TRBV6-6 TGTGCCAGCACTTCGGTCTCGGGGACATCTAATGAAAAACTGTTTTTT CASTSVSGTSNEKLFF
NA NA TRBJ1-3 TRBV5-1 TGCGCCAGCAGCTCCGACTTCCTCGGAAACACCATATATTTT CASSSDFLGNTIYF
NA NA TRBJ2-3 TRBV7-9 TGTGCCAGCAGGGAGGCAGATACGCAGTATTTT CASREADTQYF
NA TRBD1 TRBJ1-1 TRBV5-1 TGCGCCAGCAGCTCCGGGATGGGACAGGCGGGCACTGAAGCTTTCTTT CASSSGMGQAGTEAFF
once NA TRBJ2-7 TRBV6-9 TGTGCCGCCCCCCACAGGGTAAACTACGAGCAGTACTTC CAAPHRVNYEQYF
NA NA TRBJ1-2 TRBV7-2 TGTGCCAGCAGCTTAGAGGCAGGGTACTATGGCTACACCTTC CASSLEAGYYGYTF
NA TRBD1 TRBJ2-7 TRBV4-2 TGTGCCAGCAGCCAGGCCGGGACAGGGAACTCCTACGAGCAGTACTTC CASSQAGTGNSYEQYF
once NA TRBJ1-1 TRBV10-2 TGCGCCAGCAGTGAAAGGGGGAACACTGAAGCTTTCTTT CASSERGNTEAFF
NA NA TRBJ2-2 TRBV9 TGTGCCAGCAGCGTAGTATGGGGCTCCGGGGAGCTGTTTTTT CASSVVWGSGELFF
NA TRBD1 TRBJ2-3 TRBV29-1 TGCAGCGTTGCCGGGACAGCTAGCACAGATACGCAGTATTTT CSVAGTASTDTQYF
NA NA TRBJ2-7 TRBV5-1 TGCGCCAGCAGCTTGTCAGGGCAGGGATCCTACGAGCAGTACTTC CASSLSGQGSYEQYF
NA NA TRBJ2-5 TRBV2 TGTGCCAGCAGTTTGCAGGGGGTGGGGGGAGAGACCCAGTACTTC CASSLQGVGGETQYF
NA TRBD2 TRBJ2-1 TRBV7-2 TGTGCCAGCAGCCTCCGGGGAGGGGACAATGAGCAGTTCTTC CASSLRGGDNEQFF
NA TRBD1 TRBJ1-4 TRBV19 TGTGCCAGTAGTCCAAGGACAGGGGGGGATGAAAAACTGTTTTTT CASSPRTGGDEKLFF
few TRBD2 TRBJ2-2 TRBV9 TGTGCCAGCAGCGTAGGGGCGGGAGCGCAGACCGGGGAGCTGTTTTTT CASSVGAGAQTGELFF
NA NA TRBJ1-6 TRBV10-2 TGCGCCATCAAAGGAGCAGGGCGGTCACCCCTCCACTTT CAIKGAGRSPLHF
NA NA TRBJ2-7 TRBV5-1 TGCGCCAGCAGCCCTACTAGCAGCTCCTACGAGCAGTACTTC CASSPTSSSYEQYF
NA NA TRBJ1-3 TRBV6-5 TGTGCCAGCAGATCGGACAGTTTCTCTGGAAACACCATATATTTT CASRSDSFSGNTIYF
NA TRBD1 TRBJ1-2 TRBV5-1 TGCGCCAGCAGCCCCGGGACAGGGGGAGTCTATGGCTACACCTTC CASSPGTGGVYGYTF
NA TRBD1 TRBJ1-5 TRBV28 TGTGCCAGCAGAAGGGGGACAGGGGCCCCGCCCCAGCATTTT CASRRGTGAPPQHF
NA TRBD1 TRBJ1-4 TRBV13 TGTGCCAGCAGCCACGGACAGGGAGGTGAAAAACTGTTTTTT CASSHGQGGEKLFF
NA NA TRBJ2-7 TRBV29-1 TGCAGCGTTGAAGGCGGGGCAGGGTTCTCCTACGAGCAGTACTTC CSVEGGAGFSYEQYF
NA NA TRBJ2-3 TRBV11-3 TGTGCCAGCAGCTTAGATCCTAGCACAGATACGCAGTATTTT CASSLDPSTDTQYF
NA NA TRBJ1-5 TRBV30 TGTGCCTGGAATTACGGACAGACCGATCAGCCCCAGCATTTT CAWNYGQTDQPQHF
NA NA TRBJ1-5 TRBV28 TGTGCCAGCAAGGATCAGGATCAGCCCCAGCATTTT CASKDQDQPQHF
NA NA TRBJ2-5 TRBV5-1 TGCGCCAGCAGCTTGGCGGCGGTGGTGGAGACCCAGTACTTC CASSLAAVVETQYF
NA TRBD1 TRBJ2-7 TRBV10-3 TGTGCCATCAGCGGGGGACAGGGGGCCTACGAGCAGTACTTC CAISGGQGAYEQYF
NA NA TRBJ2-2 TRBV7-9 TGTGCCAGCAGCTTAATACTAGATTCCGGGGAGCTGTTTTTT CASSLILDSGELFF
NA NA TRBJ2-7 TRBV5-4 TGTGCCAGCAGCCCAGGACTCTCGGGCTACGAGCAGTACTTC CASSPGLSGYEQYF
NA NA TRBJ1-5 TRBV28 TGTGCCATCGGGCGGGGGGGTCAGCCCCAGCATTTT CAIGRGGQPQHF
NA TRBD1 TRBJ2-1 TRBV5-1 TGCGCCAGCAGCCCTCGGGACAGGAGGCAGTTCTTC CASSPRDRRQFF
NA TRBD2 TRBJ2-7 TRBV7-9 TGTGCCAGCAGCTTAGTAACCTTTGGGACTAGCGGGACCTACGAGCAGTACTTC CASSLVTFGTSGTYEQYF
NA NA TRBJ2-3 TRBV4-3 TGCGCCAGCAGCCAAGTTGCGGGGCGCGATTGGTCAGATACGCAGTATTTT CASSQVAGRDWSDTQYF
NA TRBD2 TRBJ2-7 TRBV6-5 TGTGCCAGCAGTTTCACCCCGGGACTAGCGGGCTACGAGCAGTACTTC CASSFTPGLAGYEQYF
NA NA TRBJ1-1 TRBV29-1 TGCAGCGTCGTACCCCCGGGCACTGAAGCTTTCTTT CSVVPPGTEAFF
NA TRBD1 TRBJ2-1 TRBV5-8 TGTGCCAGCAGCTTCGACAGGGGCTCCTACAATGAGCAGTTCTTC CASSFDRGSYNEQFF